One and the same sample provided the 21 T cell receptor beta chains below, sequenced in a study of blood T cell repertoires in COVID-19. The repertoire was sequenced with immunoSEQ multiplex PCR; TCRdb's copy has only in-frame clones and lacks some. Of about 210,000 clones in the sample, 84% were seen once. Input material: peripheral blood. The receptors stem from a woman aged 45-65 years with active or convalescent COVID-19.

This clone was detected only a few times. V and J are TRBV5-1 and TRBJ1-2, with D unresolved. Trimming shortened V by 2 bases and J by 2 bases, and 10 bases separated the two germline ends. The CDR3 runs to 14 residues. Germline assignment: CDR1 SGHRS and CDR2 YFSETQ. The DNA for the CDR3 is TGCGCCAGCAGCTTTTCGGCGGCAAACTATGGCTACACCTTC. This encodes CASSFSAANYGYTF.

This chain uses TRBV19 with TRBJ1-5; TRBD1 aligns across 7 bases. Losses at the gene ends were 1 base for V and 0 bases for J; bases not matched to a gene: 9. The V gene's germline CDR1 is LNHDA and CDR2 SQIVND (reference sequence). This CDR3 has 18 amino acids. The CDR3 nucleotides read TGTGCCAGTAGTATAGCTCCGGGACAGACATATAGCAATCAGCCCCAGCATTTT. This encodes CASSIAPGQTYSNQPQHF.

The sample holds a few counts of this clone. The J gene is TRBJ1-1, the V gene TRBV11-2; weak D call: TRBD1 (5 bases). The V end lost 0 bases, the J end lost 4 bases, and 12 bases lay between the germline ends. Germline V gene lookup returns CDR1 SGHAT and CDR2 FQNNGV. The CDR3 loop spans 15 amino acids. The CDR3 DNA sequence: TGTGCCAGCAGCTTAGATTGGTCAGGGCGCACTGAAGCTTTCTTT. Its translation is CASSLDWSGRTEAFF.

The chain is built from TRBV15 and TRBJ1-5; 8 nucleotides agree with TRBD1. With V trimmed by 5 bases and J by 7 bases, 7 bases remained unmatched. The CDR3 sequence is 14 residues long. Germline CDR1 LNHNV, CDR2 YYDKDF (reference sequence). The CDR3 loop reads CATSRTQGAQPQHF. CDR3 bases: TGTGCCACCAGCCGAACTCAGGGGGCCCAGCCCCAGCATTTT.

The gene calls are TRBV9 and TRBJ1-2; TRBD1 matches 7 bases. V was pared by 2 bases and J by 0 bases, with 7 bases of the junction left unmatched. The length of the CDR3 is 16 residues. Germline V gene data show CDR1 as SGDLS and CDR2 as YYNGEE. The chain's CDR3 is CASSVGYRGSNYGYTF. The CDR3, as DNA: TGTGCCAGCAGCGTTGGGTACAGGGGCTCTAACTATGGCTACACCTTC. Filled out from reference TRBV9 and TRBJ1-2, the complete variable domain reads DSGVTQTPKHLITATGQRVTLRCSPRSGDLSVYWYQQSLDQGLQFLIQYYNGEERAKGNILERFSAQQFPDLHSELNLSSLELGDSALYFCASSVGYRGSNYGYTFGSGTRLTVV.

The chain joins TRBV19 to TRBJ1-2; D may be TRBD1 (5 bases). V gave up 1 base and J gave up 8 bases, with 11 bases separating them. The germline gives CDR1 LNHDA, CDR2 SQIVND (reference sequence). The CDR3 length is 13 residues. This CDR3 reads CASSIGQGGGYTF. The CDR3 DNA sequence: TGTGCCAGTAGTATAGGCCAGGGAGGAGGCTACACCTTC.

The J gene is TRBJ2-1, the V gene TRBV5-4, with D maybe TRBD2 (6 bases). Germline-derived CDR1 and CDR2 are SGHNT and YYREEE (reference sequence). The CDR3 is 16 residues long. Trimming left V 5 bases short and J 1 base short, with 16 bases between. The CDR3 here is CASSFGGVNSYNEQFF. The DNA for the CDR3 is TGTGCCAGCAGTTTCGGAGGGGTGAATTCCTACAATGAGCAGTTCTTC.

This clone is a singleton in its sample. The CDR3 is CASSYGDRSYGYTF. As DNA, the CDR3 is TGTGCCAGCAGTTACGGGGACAGGAGTTATGGCTACACCTTC. J is TRBJ1-2 and V is TRBV6-5; 8 bases fit TRBD1. The CDR3 length is 14 residues. The trim removed 2 bases at V and 5 bases at J, leaving 4 bases unmatched. Germline loops: CDR1 MNHEY, CDR2 SVGAGI.

Only one count was recorded for this clone. The DNA for the CDR3 is TGCGCCAGCAGCTCGGGGACGACAGGGCGCTACTACGAGCAGTACTTC. Translation gives CASSSGTTGRYYEQYF. The gene calls are TRBV5-1 and TRBJ2-7; 7 bases fit TRBD1. This CDR3 is 16 amino acids long. V lost 3 bases, J lost 3 bases, and 12 bases stayed unmatched. Germline loops: CDR1 SGHRS, CDR2 YFSETQ.

The chain links TRBV19 to TRBJ2-7; D is perhaps TRBD1 (5 bases). The CDR3 is made up of 14 amino acids. In germline, CDR1 is LNHDA, CDR2 SQIVND (reference sequence). V was clipped by 4 bases and J by 1 base, with 11 bases between them. The CDR3: CASSRGVGSYEQYF. The CDR3 nucleotides are TGTGCCAGTAGTAGGGGCGTGGGGTCCTACGAGCAGTACTTC.

The chain links TRBV5-4 to TRBJ2-7, with 8 bases lining up with TRBD1. The CDR3 contains 15 residues. V was pared by 2 bases and J by 3 bases, with 7 bases of the junction left unmatched. Germline V lookup: CDR1 SGHNT, CDR2 YYREEE (reference sequence). As DNA, the CDR3 is TGTGCCAGCAGCTTTGGGGGACAGGCCTTCTACGAGCAGTACGTC. This sequence encodes CASSFGGQAFYEQYV.

The chain recombines TRBV4-2 with TRBJ2-3; 11 nucleotides line up with TRBD2. Per germline, CDR1 LGHNA and CDR2 YNFKEQ. This CDR3 region has 17 residues. Unmatched junction bases numbered 2, after V lost 0 bases and J lost 0 bases. The chain's CDR3 is CASSQDPSGRSTDTQYF. The CDR3 DNA reads TGTGCCAGCAGCCAAGATCCTAGCGGGAGGAGCACAGATACGCAGTATTTT.

The chain uses TRBV28 and TRBJ1-2; possible D gene TRBD1, 6 bases. V was trimmed by 2 bases and J by 3 bases, leaving 13 bases between them. The CDR3 spans 15 residues. From germline, CDR1 is MDHEN and CDR2 SYDVKM. The CDR3 sequence is CASSLGIRGDYGYTF. As DNA, the CDR3 is TGTGCCAGCAGTTTAGGGATCAGGGGAGACTATGGCTACACCTTC.

The chain joins TRBV15 to TRBJ2-3; D call uncertain. CDR1 and CDR2 (germline): LNHNV, YYDKDF (reference sequence). The CDR3 consists of 17 residues. V was cut by 0 bases and J by 2 bases, with 15 bases left in between. CDR3 DNA sequence: TGTGCCACCAGCAGAGATTACACCTCGCAGTCCACAGATACGCAGTATTTT. This codes for CATSRDYTSQSTDTQYF.

CDR3 sequence reads: CASSRTGTVLKLFF. CDR3 DNA sequence: TGTGCCAGCAGCCGGACAGGGACTGTCTTAAAACTGTTTTTT. The chain uses TRBV7-9 and TRBJ1-4; TRBD1 matches at 8 bases. The CDR3 spans 14 residues. Germline V gene lookup returns CDR1 SEHNR and CDR2 FQNEAQ (reference sequence). The V segment lost 5 bases and the J segment 10 bases; nucleotides outside the gene matches: 9.

The V and J genes are TRBV6-5 and TRBJ1-1, with D perhaps matching TRBD1 (6 bases). Trimming stripped 7 bases from V and 4 bases from J, with 10 bases between. CDR1 and CDR2 from the germline V gene are MNHEY and SVGAGI. There are 12 residues in the CDR3. This CDR3 reads CASILRGTEAFF. CDR3 sequence (DNA): TGTGCCAGCATCCTCAGGGGCACTGAAGCTTTCTTT.

The CDR3 sequence: CASLQPDTQYF. CDR3 nucleotide sequence: TGTGCCAGTCTACAGCCAGATACGCAGTATTTT. The chain recombines TRBV6-5 with TRBJ2-3; D unresolved. Between the trimmed V and J ends, which lost 9 bases and 4 bases, there was a span of 8 bases. From germline, CDR1 is MNHEY and CDR2 SVGAGI. CDR3 size: 11 residues.

The CDR3 DNA reads TGTGCCAGCAGGTCTTTACAGGGGGCAGCTTTCTTT. Protein: CASRSLQGAAFF. This rearrangement joins TRBV28 to TRBJ1-1, with 9 bases identical to TRBD1. The CDR3 contains 12 residues. Germline-derived CDR1 and CDR2 are MDHEN and SYDVKM. V lost 6 bases, J lost 10 bases, and 6 bases stayed unmatched.

The chain links TRBV9 to TRBJ2-7; D may be TRBD1 (6 bases). The CDR3 runs to 13 residues. The V gene's germline CDR1 is SGDLS and CDR2 YYNGEE. V was trimmed by 6 bases and J by 4 bases, leaving 14 bases between them. The CDR3 region is CASNPTGGYEQYF. DNA for the CDR3: TGTGCCAGCAACCCGACAGGCGGTTACGAGCAGTACTTC.

V is TRBV6-5 and J is TRBJ1-2; 9 bases are a match to TRBD1. CDR1 and CDR2 (germline): MNHEY, SVGAGI. The J segment lost 8 bases and the V segment lost 2 bases, leaving 9 bases of the junction unmatched. The CDR3 is 15 amino acids. In DNA form, the CDR3 reads TGTGCCAGCAGTTACCGTCCGGACAGGGGAGGAGGCTACACCTTC. As protein: CASSYRPDRGGGYTF.

The chain uses TRBV28 and TRBJ2-3; 11 bases align to TRBD2. V was pared by 5 bases and J by 1 base, with 5 bases of the junction left unmatched. The V gene's germline CDR1 is MDHEN and CDR2 SYDVKM. This CDR3 spans 16 amino acids. Here the CDR3 reads CASSPISGRGTDTQYF. CDR3 nucleotide sequence: TGTGCCAGCAGTCCCATTAGCGGGAGGGGCACAGATACGCAGTATTTT.